Listed here is a single T cell receptor beta chain. Its antigen is not identified. Next came a second PCR, run for roughly 6 to 11 cycles, which used a sample-barcoded 5' primer along with a J-beta primer mix. TCRdb recomputed calls from the 5' RACE reads with MiXCR, one row per CDR3 protein. The sample carries 1.4 million to 1.5 million distinct CDR3 sequences, 42% recorded once. These data come from a study of blood T cells in healthy people across ages. At the level of the study: Capture via template switching afforded approximately one barcoded beta molecule per two T cells.

There are 15 residues in the CDR3. In germline, CDR1 is MNHEY, CDR2 SMNVEV (reference sequence). Whole-study findings and limits: Any changes in expanded clonotypes were possibly confounded, as donor CMV status remained unknown. Among long-lived donors, naive CD4+ cells were more numerous and diversity higher than in aged donors. Diversity estimates from one million T cells were considered underestimates.

This clonotype was obtained from a woman younger than 30 in good health. This chain joins TRBV27 and TRBJ2-7, with D perhaps given as TRBD1 or TRBD2 (6 bases each). The DNA matches TRBJ2-5 better at its end, which makes the J call doubtful. The sample was blood. The CDR3 reads CASSPRSRGDRTQYF. The DNA of the CDR3 is TGTGCCAGCAGTCCCCGTTCTAGGGGGGACCGGACCCAGTACTTC.